This T cell receptor beta chain stems from a study of blood T cell repertoires in COVID-19. Germline V lookup: CDR1 SGHNT, CDR2 YYREEE (reference sequence). V was pared by 4 bases and J by 2 bases, with 11 bases of the junction left unmatched. There are 16 residues in the CDR3. TCRdb's copy holds only in-frame clones and misses some; the assay was immunoSEQ multiplex PCR. There are 50,000 to 65,000 clones in the sample; around four fifths occur only once, and about 6% lies in the top ten. This receptor was taken from a woman between 45 and 65 years old with active or convalescent COVID-19. The rearrangement uses TRBV5-4 and TRBJ2-7; 8 positions agree with TRBD2. The specimen was peripheral blood. The CDR3 DNA reads as TGTGCCAGCAGCAGCGGCAAACTAGCGGAGGCCTACGAGCAGTACTTC. Its translation is CASSSGKLAEAYEQYF.